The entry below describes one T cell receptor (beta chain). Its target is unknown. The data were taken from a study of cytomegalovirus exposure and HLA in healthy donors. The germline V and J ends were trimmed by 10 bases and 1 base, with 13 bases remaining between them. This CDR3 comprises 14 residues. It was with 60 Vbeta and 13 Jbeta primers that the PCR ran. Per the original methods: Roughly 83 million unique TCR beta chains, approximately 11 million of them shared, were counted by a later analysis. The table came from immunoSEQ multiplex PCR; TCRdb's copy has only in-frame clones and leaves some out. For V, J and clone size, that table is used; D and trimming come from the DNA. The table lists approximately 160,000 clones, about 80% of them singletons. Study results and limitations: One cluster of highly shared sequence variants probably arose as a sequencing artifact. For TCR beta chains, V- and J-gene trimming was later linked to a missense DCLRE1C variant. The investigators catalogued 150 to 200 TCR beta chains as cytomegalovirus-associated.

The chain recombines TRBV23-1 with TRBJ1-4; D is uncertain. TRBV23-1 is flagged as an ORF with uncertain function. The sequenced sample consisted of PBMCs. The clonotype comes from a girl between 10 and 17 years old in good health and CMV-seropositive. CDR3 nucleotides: TGCGCCACGATCCTAGGTGGAACTAATGAAAAACTGTTTTTT. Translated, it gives CATILGGTNEKLFF.